This T cell receptor (beta chain) was identified in a study of cytomegalovirus exposure and HLA in healthy donors. The PCR made use of 60 Vbeta and 13 Jbeta primers. The assay was immunoSEQ multiplex PCR, and TCRdb's table has in-frame clones only and misses some. The sample lists some 140,000 clones, about four fifths occurring once. CDR1 is SGDLS, CDR2 YYNGEE, per germline. The trim removed 1 base at V and 4 bases at J, leaving 7 bases unmatched. The CDR3 has 15 residues. This clonotype originated in a middle-aged woman in good health and CMV-seronegative. The V and J genes are TRBV9 and TRBJ1-2, with TRBD1 matching over 7 bases. The sequenced material came from PBMCs. The chain's CDR3 is CASSVNTGVGYGYTF. As DNA, the CDR3 is TGTGCCAGCAGCGTAAATACAGGGGTGGGCTATGGCTACACCTTC.